These T cell receptor beta chains were read from a single sample in a study of response to subunit inactivated influenza vaccine. TCRdb called the RT-PCR reads again in MiXCR, with one record for every CDR3 protein. The sample carries around 750,000 distinct CDR3 sequences, less than 25% recorded once. The sample here was PBMCs from blood, taken 4 to 6 days after vaccination. The source is a middle-aged man who received an inactivated influenza vaccine. CDR3s include the opening cysteine and the closing phenylalanine or tryptophan. Fields, in order: J gene, D gene, clone size, V gene, CDR3 DNA, CDR3 protein. D genes are given only for firm matches. Size is omitted from some rows. Given values are once, few, many or a class for expanded clones.

TRBJ2-7	NA	many	TRBV25-1	TGTGCCACCCGTCCAGGGGCCTCCTACGAGCAGTACTTC	CATRPGASYEQYF
TRBJ2-2	TRBD1	NA	TRBV5-1	TGCGCCAGCAGTTCTACCGGGACAGGGATCGGGGAGCTGTTTTTT	CASSSTGTGIGELFF
TRBJ2-7	NA	NA	TRBV21-1	TGTGCCAGACGAACGGAGAAGCGGTACTTC	CARRTEKRYF
TRBJ2-5	TRBD2	few	TRBV12-3/TRBV12-4	TGTGCCAGCAGTTTACCGGGGGGTGGAGAGACCCAGTACTTC	CASSLPGGGETQYF
TRBJ2-1	TRBD2	few	TRBV20-1	TGCAGTGCTCCCTTTAACGGGAGGGCGCGAAATGAGCAGTTCTTC	CSAPFNGRARNEQFF
TRBJ1-4	TRBD1	few	TRBV5-6	TGTGCCAGCAGCCCGGACAGGGGGGATGAAAAACTGTTTTTT	CASSPDRGDEKLFF
TRBJ1-1	TRBD1	many	TRBV6-2/TRBV6-3	TGTGCCAGCAGTACGCTTCTGACAGGGGTGACTGAAGCTTTCTTT	CASSTLLTGVTEAFF
TRBJ2-7	NA	few	TRBV6-5	TGTGCCAGCAGTTATCTCCGGGGGCCTTACGAGCAGTACTTC	CASSYLRGPYEQYF
TRBJ2-1	TRBD2	NA	TRBV5-1	TGCGCCAGCAGCATGATGTCGCGGGGGGACAATGAGCAGTTCTTC	CASSMMSRGDNEQFF
TRBJ2-7	TRBD2	few	TRBV7-8	TGTGCCAGCAGCACGGGGGGTTCCCTCGAGCAGTACTTC	CASSTGGSLEQYF
TRBJ2-7	TRBD1	few	TRBV15	TGTGCCACCAGCTTAGACAGGGGGTCCTACGAGCAGTACTTC	CATSLDRGSYEQYF
TRBJ2-7	TRBD1	NA	TRBV4-1	TGCGCCAGCAGCCCCGGGACAGAATACTACGAGCAGTACTTC	CASSPGTEYYEQYF
TRBJ2-2	TRBD2	NA	TRBV9	TGTGCCAGCAGCGGCGGGGGACCAACCGGGGAGCTGTTTTTT	CASSGGGPTGELFF
TRBJ2-5	NA	NA	TRBV11-1	TGTGCCAGCAGCTTAGGATGGGCAGGGGCAAAAATGGGAGAGACCCAGTACTTC	CASSLGWAGAKMGETQYF
TRBJ2-7	TRBD2	few	TRBV10-3	TGTGCCATCAGTGTCACTAGCGACAGCTCCTACGAGCAGTACTTC	CAISVTSDSSYEQYF
TRBJ1-1	NA	NA	TRBV4-1	TGCGCCAGCAGCCAACCAGGGGCGGTCACTGAAGCTTTCTTT	CASSQPGAVTEAFF
TRBJ2-7	NA	few	TRBV7-2	TGTGCCAGCAGCTTAGTCGGGACTCTCTCCTACGAGCAGTACTTC	CASSLVGTLSYEQYF
TRBJ1-1	NA	NA	TRBV28	TGTGCCAGCAGCCCACGTTACGACAGACACAGGGATGAAGCTTTCTTT	CASSPRYDRHRDEAFF
TRBJ2-7	NA	few	TRBV7-6	TGTGCCAGCAGCTTAGCGGTTCGTCTAGCGCTGAGCTCCTACGAGCAGTACTTC	CASSLAVRLALSSYEQYF
TRBJ2-2	NA	few	TRBV20-1	TGCAGTGCTAGAAGAGGGGGACAGAACACCGGGGAGCTGTTTTTT	CSARRGGQNTGELFF
TRBJ2-3	TRBD2	NA	TRBV20-1	TGCAGTGCTAGTGAGCGGGGAGCAGCTAGCACAGATACGCAGTATTTT	CSASERGAASTDTQYF
TRBJ2-2	TRBD1	NA	TRBV10-2	TGCGCCAGCAGAATGATGACAGGGGGCAGTGCCGGGGAGCTGTTTTTT	CASRMMTGGSAGELFF
TRBJ2-1	NA	NA	TRBV15	TGTGCCACCAGCAGAGCGATGCAGGGCTTCTACAATGAGCAGTTCTTC	CATSRAMQGFYNEQFF
TRBJ2-3	TRBD1	NA	TRBV7-9	TGTGCCAGCAGCTACGGACAGGTTCGCACAGATACGCAGTATTTT	CASSYGQVRTDTQYF
TRBJ2-3	TRBD1	NA	TRBV5-1	TGCGCCAGCAGCCCGGGACAGATCACAGATACGCAGTATTTT	CASSPGQITDTQYF
TRBJ1-2	TRBD1	few	TRBV15	TGTGCCACCAGCAGAGACGGGACAGCAGCTAACTATGGCTACACCTTC	CATSRDGTAANYGYTF
TRBJ2-3	NA	few	TRBV4-3	TGCGCCAGCAGCGTCTTTACCGAGAGCACAGATACGCAGTATTTT	CASSVFTESTDTQYF
TRBJ2-1	TRBD2	few	TRBV12-3/TRBV12-4	TGTGCCACAGGGGGTTCCGGGACTAGCGGCGGTGGGGAGCAGTTCTTC	CATGGSGTSGGGEQFF
TRBJ2-1	TRBD2	many	TRBV14	TGTGCCAGCAGCCCCACCGTTACTAGCGGGCCTTACAATGAGCAGTTCTTC	CASSPTVTSGPYNEQFF
TRBJ2-7	NA	NA	TRBV19	TGTGCCAGTAGTGCGTCCGGGGCCTCCTACGAGCAGTACTTC	CASSASGASYEQYF
TRBJ2-7	TRBD1	NA	TRBV12-3/TRBV12-4	TGTGCCAGTAGAGAAAGGGGGCTGAGCTCCTACGAGCAGTACTTC	CASRERGLSSYEQYF
TRBJ2-3	TRBD2	few	TRBV9	TGTGCCAGCAGCTTGAGCGGGGGGGGGGCAGATACGCAGTATTTT	CASSLSGGGADTQYF
TRBJ2-5	NA	NA	TRBV6-1	TGTGCCAGCGCGTGGGGACAAGAGACCCAGTACTTC	CASAWGQETQYF
TRBJ1-3	TRBD1	NA	TRBV2	TGTGCCAGCAGAACCGGGACAGTTCCTGGGGGAAACACCATATATTTT	CASRTGTVPGGNTIYF
TRBJ1-2	NA	NA	TRBV24-1	TGTGCCACCAGTGACGAGGGGCACGGCTACACCTTC	CATSDEGHGYTF
TRBJ1-1	TRBD1	NA	TRBV11-2	TGTGCCAGCAGCCACCCTAAGGACAGGGGCACTGAAGCTTTCTTT	CASSHPKDRGTEAFF